These 31 T cell receptor beta chains were all obtained from the same sample, sequenced in a study of graft-versus-host responses after intestinal transplantation. The protocol was immunoSEQ multiplex PCR, while the TCRdb copy is restricted to in-frame clones and leaves out a portion. The sample lists roughly 36,000 clones; about 95% were seen once. No cognate antigen is known for these TCRs. Specimen: unstimulated CD8+ T cells sorted from spleen or lymph node cells, collected before transplant. The receptors stem from a human donor who was the organ donor for an intestinal transplant.

The chain couples TRBV7-2 to TRBJ1-5; tentative D call: TRBD1 (5 bases). This CDR3 has 15 residues. V was shortened by 1 base and J by 2 bases, with 9 bases between the two germline ends. Germline CDR1 and CDR2: SGHTA and FQGNSA. CDR3 bases: TGTGCCAGCAGCTTAGACGGGGCAGGCAATCAGCCCCAGCATTTT. Residues: CASSLDGAGNQPQHF. The full variable domain, rest sourced from reference TRBV7-2 and TRBJ1-5, is GAGVSQSPSNKVTEKGKDVELRCDPISGHTALYWYRQSLGQGLEFLIYFQGNSAPDKSGLPSDRFSAERTGGSVSTLTIQRTQQEDSAVYLCASSLDGAGNQPQHFGDGTRLSIL.

The rearrangement joins TRBV10-3 to TRBJ2-7, with D possibly matching TRBD2 (6 bases). The germline CDR1 and CDR2 sequences are ENHRY and SYGVKD. Trimming took 2 bases from V and 5 from J, leaving 16 bases between them. The CDR3 runs to 15 residues. Here the CDR3 reads CAISENQGRRDEQYF. DNA for the CDR3: TGTGCCATCAGTGAGAACCAGGGACGGAGGGACGAGCAGTACTTC.

The sample holds a few counts of this clone. J is TRBJ2-1 and V is TRBV27; TRBD2 is a possible D gene (5 bases). Germline V gene sequence: CDR1 MNHEY, CDR2 SMNVEV (reference sequence). This CDR3 has 13 amino acids. Trimming took off 6 bases at V and 0 bases at J, with 6 bases between the two ends. CDR3 coding DNA: TGTGCCAGCAGGGACTTCTCCTACAATGAGCAGTTCTTC. Translating gives CASRDFSYNEQFF.

The chain joins TRBV4-3 to TRBJ2-3; 7 bases line up with TRBD2. V gave up 2 bases and J gave up 5 bases; unmatched junction bases: 10. In germline, CDR1 is LGHNA, CDR2 YSLEER. The CDR3 runs to 16 residues. CDR3 DNA: TGCGCCAGCAGCCAATCTCTAGTAGCGGGTGTAGATACGCAGTATTTT. Residues: CASSQSLVAGVDTQYF.

The chain is built from TRBV4-3 and TRBJ1-3; no firm D call. CDR1 LGHNA and CDR2 YSLEER come from the germline V gene. The CDR3 covers 15 residues. V was shortened by 0 bases and J by 0 bases, with 6 bases between the two germline ends. CDR3 DNA: TGCGCCAGCAGCCAAGATCGGACCTCTGGAAACACCATATATTTT. As protein: CASSQDRTSGNTIYF.

The chain uses TRBV4-3 and TRBJ2-4, with D possibly being TRBD1 (5 bases). The V end was cut by 0 bases, the J end by 0 bases, with 9 bases between. The CDR3 consists of 16 residues. Germline loops: CDR1 LGHNA, CDR2 YSLEER. CDR3 in DNA: TGCGCCAGCAGCCAAGACACAGGCTTAGCCAAAAACATTCAGTACTTC. Protein sequence: CASSQDTGLAKNIQYF.

This rearrangement joins TRBV6-6 to TRBJ2-3, with TRBD2 matching 12 bases. The CDR3 runs 15 residues. The V and J ends lost 6 bases and 4 bases, in that order; junction bases with no gene match: 5. The germline V gene encodes CDR1 MNHNY and CDR2 SVGAGI (reference sequence). CDR3 sequence reads: CASSPASGGADTQYF. The DNA for the CDR3 is TGTGCCAGCAGCCCTGCTAGCGGGGGGGCAGATACGCAGTATTTT.

The chain employs TRBV7-9 and TRBJ2-3, with 8 nucleotides matching TRBD1. CDR3 length: 15 residues. With 5 bases clipped from V and 3 bases from J, the junction kept 7 bases outside the gene matches. Germline V lookup: CDR1 SEHNR, CDR2 FQNEAQ (reference sequence). The DNA for the CDR3 is TGTGCCAGCAGCCCCCGACAGGGGCGGACAGATACGCAGTATTTT. Its translation: CASSPRQGRTDTQYF. Full variable domain (rest looked up from reference TRBV7-9 and TRBJ2-3): DTGVSQNPRHKITKRGQNVTFRCDPISEHNRLYWYRQTLGQGPEFLTYFQNEAQLEKSRLLSDRFSAERPKGSFSTLEIQRTEQGDSAMYLCASSPRQGRTDTQYFGPGTRLTVL.

The gene calls are TRBV18 and TRBJ1-2; D is uncertain. The V end was cut by 3 bases, the J end by 0 bases, with 5 bases between. Per germline, CDR1 KGHSH and CDR2 LQKENI. This CDR3 is 13 amino acids long. Written as DNA, the CDR3 is TGTGCCAGCTCACCTCAGTCTAACTATGGCTACACCTTC. Translated, it gives CASSPQSNYGYTF. The entire variable domain, with the rest obtained from reference TRBV18 and TRBJ1-2, is as follows: NAGVMQNPRHLVRRRGQEARLRCSPMKGHSHVYWYRQLPEEGLKFMVYLQKENIIDESGMPKERFSAEFPKEGPSILRIQQVVRGDSAAYFCASSPQSNYGYTFGSGTRLTVV.

CDR3 coding DNA: TGTGCCAGCAGCTTGACAGGGGGCGAGCAGTTCTTC. Encoded protein: CASSLTGGEQFF. The chain couples TRBV7-9 to TRBJ2-1, with 10 bases identical to TRBD1. V lost 3 bases to trimming and J lost 10 bases; unmatched junction nucleotides: 0. This CDR3 comprises 12 residues. Germline V CDR1 and CDR2: SEHNR, FQNEAQ (reference sequence). Complete variable domain (other parts from reference TRBV7-9 and TRBJ2-1): DTGVSQNPRHKITKRGQNVTFRCDPISEHNRLYWYRQTLGQGPEFLTYFQNEAQLEKSRLLSDRFSAERPKGSFSTLEIQRTEQGDSAMYLCASSLTGGEQFFGPGTRLTVL.

The V call is TRBV4-1, the J call TRBJ2-7; TRBD1 agrees at 10 bases. This CDR3 is built from 17 residues. CDR1 and CDR2 (germline): MGHRA, YSYEKL. V lost 3 bases, J lost 3 bases, and 11 bases stayed unmatched. The CDR3 is CASSQAAGGQGVYEQYF. The CDR3 DNA sequence: TGCGCCAGCAGCCAGGCCGCTGGTGGACAGGGGGTCTACGAGCAGTACTTC.

This chain joins TRBV6-5 and TRBJ2-3; no clear D. This CDR3 spans 14 amino acids. CDR1 is MNHEY and CDR2 is SVGAGI in the germline V gene. V was trimmed by 4 bases and J by 4 bases, leaving 12 bases between them. The CDR3 region has the DNA TGTGCCAGCAGTTCCTCCGGTTCGGCAGATACGCAGTATTTT. It codes for CASSSSGSADTQYF.

This chain links TRBV7-2 with TRBJ2-1; 8 positions agree with TRBD1. The CDR3 contains 18 residues. With 2 bases clipped from V and 1 base from J, the junction kept 10 bases outside the gene matches. Germline lookup yields CDR1 SGHTA and CDR2 FQGNSA. CDR3 protein: CASSLSVPGQASYNEQFF. The CDR3, as DNA: TGTGCCAGCAGCTTATCAGTTCCGGGACAGGCATCCTACAATGAGCAGTTCTTC.

The V call is TRBV20-1, the J call TRBJ2-3; D is ambiguous. This CDR3 spans 10 amino acids. Germline CDR1 reads DFQATT; CDR2 reads SNEGSKA (reference sequence). The V and J ends lost 3 bases and 7 bases respectively, with 5 bases between them. CDR3 region: CSASPHTQYF. The CDR3 DNA sequence: TGCAGTGCTAGTCCCCATACGCAGTATTTT.

The CDR3 region is CASRGDRDHNYGYTF. The CDR3 DNA reads as TGTGCCAGCAGGGGCGACAGGGACCATAACTATGGCTACACCTTC. The chain links TRBV6-5 to TRBJ1-2; 7 bases fit TRBD1. The CDR3 covers 15 residues. V was clipped by 6 bases and J by 1 base; unmatched bases: 8. CDR1 and CDR2 from the germline V gene are MNHEY and SVGAGI.

The V and J genes are TRBV2 and TRBJ2-3; 13 positions match TRBD2. The germline CDR1 and CDR2 sequences are SNHLY and FYNNEI. The V gene end was trimmed by 7 bases and the J gene end by 2 bases; junction bases not matched to a gene: 6. CDR3 length equals 16 residues. CDR3: CASKGLAGKYTDTQYF. The CDR3 DNA is TGTGCCAGCAAGGGACTAGCGGGGAAATACACAGATACGCAGTATTTT.

This chain uses TRBV13 with TRBJ1-4; tentatively, D is TRBD1 (5 bases). Looked up from germline, CDR1 is PRHDT and CDR2 is FYEKMQ (reference sequence). The germline V and J ends were trimmed by 1 base and 7 bases, with 10 bases remaining between them. The CDR3 extends over 14 amino acids. CDR3 sequence: CASSLDGGSEKLFF. DNA for the CDR3: TGTGCCAGCAGCTTAGACGGGGGGAGTGAAAAACTGTTTTTT.

The chain uses TRBV5-6 and TRBJ1-2; TRBD1 agrees at 9 bases. The trim removed 3 bases at V and 8 bases at J, leaving 8 bases unmatched. CDR3 length: 14 residues. Germline-derived CDR1 and CDR2 are SGHDT and YYEEEE. In DNA form, the CDR3 reads TGTGCCAGCAGCTCTTGGGGACAGGGCCACGGCTACACCTTC. Amino acid sequence: CASSSWGQGHGYTF.

This clone was seen a handful of times. The chain recombines TRBV7-9 with TRBJ2-5; no clear D gene. V gave up 2 bases and J gave up 2 bases, with 6 bases separating them. The CDR3 extends over 13 amino acids. In germline, CDR1 is SEHNR, CDR2 FQNEAQ (reference sequence). The CDR3 protein is CASSLQSQETQYF. CDR3 DNA: TGTGCCAGCAGCTTACAGTCGCAAGAGACCCAGTACTTC.

V gene TRBV28 combines with J gene TRBJ2-2; D remains ambiguous. The CDR3 has 14 residues. CDR1 and CDR2 from the germline V gene are MDHEN and SYDVKM. The ends were cut back, 8 bases at V and 0 bases at J, with 10 bases in the middle. The CDR3 bases are TGTGCCAGCCTTAGGACGGCGAACACCGGGGAGCTGTTTTTT. The encoded protein is CASLRTANTGELFF.

Turning to this clone: At one end, the junction sequence differs from germline, possibly due to a read error. This rearrangement joins TRBV2 to TRBJ2-1; TRBD2 agrees at 16 bases. CDR1 SNHLY and CDR2 FYNNEI come from the germline V gene. The length of the CDR3 is 17 residues. The CDR3: CASPGTSGGASHNEQFF. As DNA, the CDR3 is TGTGCCAGTCCCGGGACTAGCGGGGGGGCCTCCCACAATGAGCAGTTCTTC.

This clone has only one observation. The chain combines TRBV4-3 with TRBJ2-3; D is unresolved. From germline, CDR1 is LGHNA and CDR2 YSLEER. V lost 4 bases and J lost 0, with 11 bases in between. There are 15 residues in the CDR3. Here the CDR3 DNA reads TGCGCCAGCAGCCCCTTGACTTTTAGCACAGATACGCAGTATTTT. Protein product: CASSPLTFSTDTQYF.

CDR3 in amino acids: CASSSGQGATGELFF. The CDR3, as DNA: TGTGCCAGCAGTTCTGGACAGGGGGCTACCGGGGAGCTGTTTTTT. The chain recombines TRBV27 with TRBJ2-2; 11 bases match TRBD1. The germline V gene has CDR1 MNHEY and CDR2 SMNVEV (reference sequence). The V and J ends lost 4 bases and 5 bases, in that order; junction bases with no gene match: 3. The CDR3 covers 15 residues.

The V and J genes are TRBV6-6 and TRBJ1-2; possible D gene TRBD1, 5 bases. V lost 2 bases to trimming and J lost 3 bases, with 7 bases between them. CDR1 is MNHNY and CDR2 is SVGAGI in the germline V gene (reference sequence). The CDR3 is 13 amino acids. This CDR3 reads CASSYGADYGYTF. As DNA, the CDR3 is TGTGCCAGCAGTTACGGGGCGGACTATGGCTACACCTTC.

This clone was seen more than once but under ten times. The rearrangement links TRBV4-3 to TRBJ1-1, with a weak D call TRBD1 (6 bases). Germline assignment: CDR1 LGHNA and CDR2 YSLEER. This CDR3 has 16 amino acids. V shed 1 base and J shed 0 bases, with 12 bases lying between them. The CDR3 loop is CASSQGSQGMNTEAFF. The CDR3, as DNA: TGCGCCAGCAGCCAAGGTAGTCAGGGGATGAACACTGAAGCTTTCTTT.

This clone occurred once. V usage is TRBV5-1 and J usage is TRBJ2-7, with D possibly TRBD1 on 5 matching bases. CDR3 size: 14 residues. Looked up from germline, CDR1 is SGHRS and CDR2 is YFSETQ. Deletions cut 0 bases from V and 2 bases from J, with 9 bases between. CDR3 sequence: CASSLGGLTYEQYF. CDR3 DNA sequence: TGCGCCAGCAGCTTGGGGGGCTTGACCTACGAGCAGTACTTC.

V usage is TRBV6-1 and J usage is TRBJ2-7; D might be TRBD1 (5 bases). Trimming left V 7 bases short and J 2 bases short, with 12 bases between. The CDR3 extends over 13 amino acids. In germline, CDR1 is MNHNS, CDR2 SASEGT. CDR3 bases: TGTGCCAGCAAAAGGGGATTGGCCTACGAGCAGTACTTC. This gives the protein CASKRGLAYEQYF.

This chain joins TRBV15 and TRBJ2-1; TRBD2 might be the D (6 bases). This CDR3 contains 21 residues. The V gene's germline CDR1 is LNHNV and CDR2 YYDKDF (reference sequence). Between the trimmed V and J ends, which lost 0 bases and 0 bases, there was a span of 24 bases. CDR3 bases: TGTGCCACCAGCAGAGATGGTTTAGGTGGGTCTAGCGCCTCCTCCTACAATGAGCAGTTCTTC. Residues: CATSRDGLGGSSASSYNEQFF.

The V call is TRBV4-3, the J call TRBJ2-7; D gene uncertain. Trimming left V 2 bases short and J 6 bases short, with 8 bases between. CDR3 length equals 12 residues. Germline values: CDR1 LGHNA, CDR2 YSLEER. The CDR3 coding sequence is TGCGCCAGCAGCCAAATGGGCGGCGAGCAGTACTTC. As protein: CASSQMGGEQYF.

The rearrangement joins TRBV5-1 to TRBJ2-3, with 10 bases aligning to TRBD2. The CDR3 consists of 18 residues. Germline loops: CDR1 SGHRS, CDR2 YFSETQ. The junction had 11 bases not matched to a gene; V was cut back by 1 base and J by 3 bases. The CDR3 is CASSLSLAGAGGTDTQYF. CDR3 DNA sequence: TGCGCCAGCAGCTTGAGCCTAGCGGGGGCCGGGGGGACAGATACGCAGTATTTT.

The chain carries TRBV4-1 and TRBJ2-1; D unclear. This CDR3 is built from 16 residues. V lost 6 bases and J lost 2, with 17 bases in between. Looked up from germline, CDR1 is MGHRA and CDR2 is YSYEKL. The DNA for the CDR3 is TGCGCCAGCAGTGTAGCTGAAACGGCGGCCTACAATGAGCAGTTCTTC. The encoded protein is CASSVAETAAYNEQFF.